Below, 20 T cell receptor beta chains from the same sample are listed, as sequenced in a study of blood T cell repertoires in COVID-19. Assay: immunoSEQ multiplex PCR; the TCRdb copy retains only in-frame clones and omits some. The sample contains 150,000 or so clones, around four fifths of which appear only once. Sequenced sample: peripheral blood. These receptors originate from a woman aged 40 to 55 with active or convalescent COVID-19.

The chain employs TRBV28 and TRBJ1-1; D is unclear. There are 13 residues in the CDR3. Trimming shortened V by 4 bases and J by 1 base, and 7 bases separated the two germline ends. CDR1 is MDHEN, CDR2 SYDVKM, per germline. The CDR3 DNA follows: TGTGCCAGCAGTTCCACAAAGAACACTGAAGCTTTCTTT. As protein: CASSSTKNTEAFF.

The chain is built from TRBV14 and TRBJ2-7; 13 bases line up with TRBD2. V lost 4 bases, J lost 6 bases, and 6 bases stayed unmatched. Germline loops: CDR1 SGHDN, CDR2 FVKESK. The length of the CDR3 is 15 residues. CDR3: CASSRGLAGAGEQYF. For the CDR3, the DNA is TGTGCCAGCAGCCGAGGACTAGCGGGAGCGGGCGAGCAGTACTTC.

This chain connects TRBV4-1 to TRBJ2-7; TRBD1 matches 7 bases. CDR3 size: 13 residues. Germline V gene lookup returns CDR1 MGHRA and CDR2 YSYEKL. The junction had 3 bases not matched to a gene; V was cut back by 3 bases and J by 4 bases. The CDR3 sequence: CASSQDRLYEQYF. Here the CDR3 DNA reads TGCGCCAGCAGCCAGGACAGGTTATACGAGCAGTACTTC.

V is TRBV6-2 or TRBV6-3 and J is TRBJ1-1; D call uncertain. V was trimmed by 3 bases and J by 2 bases, leaving 16 bases between them. This CDR3 comprises 16 residues. Germline lookup yields CDR1 MNHEY and CDR2 SVGEGT. The CDR3 DNA reads as TGTGCCAGCAGTTATCACCTTTACGCAGGAAACACTGAAGCTTTCTTT. Translated, it gives CASSYHLYAGNTEAFF.

J is TRBJ1-4 and V is TRBV14; the match to TRBD1 covers 7 bases. Germline CDR1 and CDR2: SGHDN and FVKESK. The CDR3 runs to 19 residues. Germline trimming cut 4 bases from V and 0 bases from J; bases unmatched to any gene: 14. CDR3 residues: CASSPLTGLGSATNEKLFF. The CDR3 region has the DNA TGTGCCAGCAGCCCTTTGACAGGGCTGGGATCTGCAACTAATGAAAAACTGTTTTTT.

The genes are TRBV11-2 and TRBJ2-5; 14 bases align to TRBD2. Germline CDR1 SGHAT, CDR2 FQNNGV. The CDR3 loop spans 17 amino acids. V shed 1 base, J shed 5 bases, and the junction held 6 bases outside the gene matches. The CDR3 is CASSLGTSGGRWETQYF. CDR3 nucleotide sequence: TGTGCCAGCAGCTTAGGGACTAGCGGGGGGCGTTGGGAGACCCAGTACTTC.

In nucleotides, the CDR3 is TGTGCCAGCAGTTACTCGAATTCGGGGGGGAGTGAAAAACTGTTTTTT. It codes for CASSYSNSGGSEKLFF. The rearrangement uses TRBV6-5 and TRBJ1-4; weak D call: TRBD1 (5 bases). This CDR3 has 16 residues. Trimming left V 0 bases short and J 7 bases short, with 15 bases between. Germline CDR1 MNHEY, CDR2 SVGAGI.

This rearrangement joins TRBV15 to TRBJ1-1; 7 positions agree with TRBD1. V shed 6 bases, J shed 5 bases, and the junction held 15 bases outside the gene matches. This CDR3 contains 16 residues. Germline-derived CDR1 and CDR2 are LNHNV and YYDKDF (reference sequence). CDR3: CATRTDREAVRTEAFF. CDR3 nucleotide sequence: TGTGCCACCAGAACTGACAGGGAGGCTGTAAGGACTGAAGCTTTCTTT.

The rearrangement links TRBV6-5 to TRBJ2-3; 7 bases fit TRBD1. This CDR3 comprises 14 residues. From germline, CDR1 is MNHEY and CDR2 SVGAGI. The J segment lost 2 bases and the V segment lost 7 bases, leaving 6 bases of the junction unmatched. The CDR3 region is CASTSGQITDTQYF. CDR3 DNA sequence: TGTGCCAGCACCTCGGGACAGATCACAGATACGCAGTATTTT.

The V gene is TRBV5-1, the J gene TRBJ1-1, with D unclear. From germline, CDR1 is SGHRS and CDR2 YFSETQ. The CDR3 extends over 15 amino acids. V lost 0 bases and J 4 bases, leaving 13 bases between the germline ends. The CDR3 bases are TGCGCCAGCAGCTTGGGCTCCTCGTTCGGCACTGAAGCTTTCTTT. Translating gives CASSLGSSFGTEAFF. Looking up the rest from reference TRBV5-1 and TRBJ1-1 gives the full variable domain: KAGVTQTPRYLIKTRGQQVTLSCSPISGHRSVSWYQQTPGQGLQFLFEYFSETQRNKGNFPGRFSGRQFSNSRSEMNVSTLELGDSALYLCASSLGSSFGTEAFFGQGTRLTVV.

This clone appeared a single time. This chain connects TRBV6-6 to TRBJ1-2; 9 nucleotides match TRBD1. The V gene's germline CDR1 is MNHNY and CDR2 SVGAGI (reference sequence). V dropped 2 bases and J dropped 6; count of bases not matched to a gene: 7. CDR3 size: 15 residues. DNA of the CDR3: TGTGCCAGCAGTTACACCGTGGACAGGGGAAATGGCTACACCTTC. Protein: CASSYTVDRGNGYTF.

The chain joins TRBV5-1 to TRBJ2-1; TRBD2 aligns across 14 bases. The ends lost 7 bases at V and 0 bases at J; junction bases unmatched: 3. Germline CDR1 is SGHRS and CDR2 is YFSETQ. There are 16 residues in the CDR3. The CDR3, as DNA: TGCGCCAGCCGAGGGACTAGCGGGAGCTCCTACAATGAGCAGTTCTTC. Encoded protein: CASRGTSGSSYNEQFF.

The chain uses TRBV5-4 and TRBJ1-3; 8 bases are a match to TRBD1. Germline V gives CDR1 SGHNT, CDR2 YYREEE (reference sequence). Trimming at V came to 4 bases and at J to 3 bases, leaving 3 bases not matched to a gene. The CDR3 contains 14 residues. The DNA of the CDR3 is TGTGCCAGCAGCCCGACAGGGGTTGGAAACACCATATATTTT. It translates to CASSPTGVGNTIYF.

V and J are TRBV30 and TRBJ1-6, with a weak D call TRBD1 (5 bases). Trimming removed 0 bases from V and 0 bases from J, with 9 bases in between. This CDR3 region has 16 residues. Germline assignment: CDR1 GTSNPN and CDR2 SVGIG (reference sequence). As DNA, the CDR3 is TGTGCCTGGAGTGTAGGCAGGGCCTCCTATAATTCACCCCTCCACTTT. Translation gives CAWSVGRASYNSPLHF.

DNA of the CDR3: TGTGCCAGCAGCCAAGACCGACAGGGGAAGGTTAACACTGAAGCTTTCTTT. Translating it yields CASSQDRQGKVNTEAFF. The gene calls are TRBV14 and TRBJ1-1, with 8 nucleotides matching TRBD1. The length of the CDR3 is 17 residues. CDR1 and CDR2 from the germline V gene are SGHDN and FVKESK. Trimming took 0 bases from V and 2 from J; bases not matched to a gene: 8. Full variable domain (outside the CDR3, taken from reference TRBV14 and TRBJ1-1): EAGVTQFPSHSVIEKGQTVTLRCDPISGHDNLYWYRRVMGKEIKFLLHFVKESKQDESGMPNNRFLAERTGGTYSTLKVQPAELEDSGVYFCASSQDRQGKVNTEAFFGQGTRLTVV.

The V call is TRBV7-2, the J call TRBJ2-3; 11 nucleotides match TRBD2. This CDR3 is 14 amino acids long. V shed 4 bases, J shed 14 bases, and the junction held 11 bases outside the gene matches. Per the germline V gene, CDR1 is SGHTA and CDR2 is FQGNSA. The CDR3 DNA reads as TGTGCCAGCAGCTCGGGGACTAGCGGCGCGCCTAGGTATTTT. Translation: CASSSGTSGAPRYF.

The chain combines TRBV5-1 with TRBJ2-1, with 7 bases fitting TRBD2. V shed 7 bases, J shed 4 bases, and the junction held 8 bases outside the gene matches. The CDR3 runs 14 residues. CDR1 and CDR2 (germline): SGHRS, YFSETQ. The CDR3 bases are TGCGCCAGCGAAAGCGGGGACTTTTACAATGAGCAGTTCTTC. Translating gives CASESGDFYNEQFF.

The chain couples TRBV6-5 to TRBJ2-7; 14 bases fit TRBD2. The CDR3 is 15 amino acids. Germline values: CDR1 MNHEY, CDR2 SVGAGI. The V segment lost 5 bases and the J segment 2 bases; nucleotides outside the gene matches: 2. CDR3 bases: TGTGCCAGCAGTCGACTAGCGGGAGGGGCCTACGAGCAGTACTTC. Protein product: CASSRLAGGAYEQYF.

The chain uses TRBV3-1 (or the pseudogene TRBV3-2) and TRBJ2-7, with D maybe TRBD1 (6 bases). The V and J ends lost 0 bases and 5 bases respectively, with 17 bases between them. From germline, CDR1 is LGHDT and CDR2 YNNKEL (reference sequence). The CDR3 is 16 amino acids. DNA of the CDR3: TGTGCCAGCAGCCAAGATATCAGGGGAACGAACCACGAGCAGTACTTC. Amino acid sequence: CASSQDIRGTNHEQYF.

The chain has TRBV5-1 and TRBJ1-5, with D tentatively TRBD1 (6 bases). The CDR3 is made up of 15 amino acids. The germline V gene has CDR1 SGHRS and CDR2 YFSETQ. Trimming removed 0 bases at V and 7 bases at J, with 14 bases between. In nucleotides, the CDR3 is TGCGCCAGCAGCTTGGAAGGCAGGGGAGAACAGCCCCAGCATTTT. Protein: CASSLEGRGEQPQHF.